Listed below are T cell receptor beta chains from one sample, sequenced in a study of cytomegalovirus exposure and HLA in healthy donors. Profiling relied on immunoSEQ multiplex PCR, and the TCRdb table lists in-frame clones only, not all of them. The data hold around 250,000 clones, with 75% to 85% observed a single time. The specimen sequenced was PBMCs. The receptors here all came from a woman aged 55-69 years in good health and CMV-seropositive. Both conserved end residues are part of each CDR3. Each record gives: CDR3 protein, CDR3 DNA, clone size, V gene, CDR3 length, D gene, J gene. A D gene is named only where the DNA matches it firmly. Size is omitted from some rows. Given values are once, few, many or a class for expanded clones.

cdr3_aa: CASSPTGQGNTEAFF
cdr3_nt: TGTGCCAGCTCACCAACAGGACAGGGTAACACTGAAGCTTTCTTT
clone_size: NA
v_call: TRBV18
cdr3_length: 15
d_call: TRBD1
j_call: TRBJ1-1

cdr3_aa: CASSHTGFMNTEAFF
cdr3_nt: TGTGCCAGCTCACATACGGGGTTCATGAACACTGAAGCTTTCTTT
clone_size: NA
v_call: TRBV18
cdr3_length: 15
d_call: NA
j_call: TRBJ1-1

cdr3_aa: CASSIPSGSQYNEQFF
cdr3_nt: TGTGCCAGTAGTATCCCCAGCGGGAGCCAGTACAATGAGCAGTTCTTC
clone_size: NA
v_call: TRBV19
cdr3_length: 16
d_call: TRBD2
j_call: TRBJ2-1

cdr3_aa: CASSLRTGSQPQHF
cdr3_nt: TGTGCCAGCAGCTTGAGGACAGGGAGTCAGCCCCAGCATTTT
clone_size: few
v_call: TRBV5-6
cdr3_length: 14
d_call: TRBD1
j_call: TRBJ1-5

cdr3_aa: CASSLLSLQPYEQYF
cdr3_nt: TGTGCCAGCAGCTTGCTCTCCCTACAGCCCTACGAGCAGTACTTC
clone_size: NA
v_call: TRBV5-8
cdr3_length: 15
d_call: NA
j_call: TRBJ2-7

cdr3_aa: CASSYSGAGIPDTQYF
cdr3_nt: TGTGCCAGCAGTTACTCGGGGGCAGGGATCCCAGATACGCAGTATTTT
clone_size: NA
v_call: TRBV6-6
cdr3_length: 16
d_call: NA
j_call: TRBJ2-3

cdr3_aa: CASSLGLAGGGGTDTQYF
cdr3_nt: TGCGCCAGCAGCTTGGGACTAGCGGGAGGTGGAGGCACAGATACGCAGTATTTT
clone_size: once
v_call: TRBV5-1
cdr3_length: 18
d_call: TRBD2
j_call: TRBJ2-3

cdr3_aa: CASSALAGRTYGYTF
cdr3_nt: TGTGCCAGCAGTGCTTTGGCGGGAAGGACCTATGGCTACACCTTC
clone_size: NA
v_call: TRBV2
cdr3_length: 15
d_call: NA
j_call: TRBJ1-2

cdr3_aa: CASSQGLAGVVEQFF
cdr3_nt: TGCGCCAGCAGCCAGGGACTAGCGGGAGTTGTTGAGCAGTTCTTC
clone_size: NA
v_call: TRBV4-1
cdr3_length: 15
d_call: TRBD2
j_call: TRBJ2-1

cdr3_aa: CASSLGGRPYNEQFF
cdr3_nt: TGTGCCAGCAGCTTGGGAGGGAGACCCTACAATGAGCAGTTCTTC
clone_size: NA
v_call: TRBV5-5
cdr3_length: 15
d_call: NA
j_call: TRBJ2-1

cdr3_aa: CASSATVSYEQYF
cdr3_nt: TGTGCCAGCAGTGCGACTGTCTCCTACGAGCAGTACTTC
clone_size: NA
v_call: TRBV6-1
cdr3_length: 13
d_call: NA
j_call: TRBJ2-7

cdr3_aa: CASISPTGPNQPQHF
cdr3_nt: TGTGCCAGCATCTCCCCGACAGGGCCCAATCAGCCCCAGCATTTT
clone_size: NA
v_call: TRBV28
cdr3_length: 15
d_call: TRBD1
j_call: TRBJ1-5

cdr3_aa: CASSLRTLAFYEQYF
cdr3_nt: TGTGCCAGCAGTTTAAGGACCCTAGCGTTCTACGAGCAGTACTTC
clone_size: NA
v_call: TRBV28
cdr3_length: 15
d_call: NA
j_call: TRBJ2-7

cdr3_aa: CAWSLLAGRNEQFF
cdr3_nt: TGTGCCTGGAGTCTGCTAGCGGGGCGCAATGAGCAGTTCTTC
clone_size: NA
v_call: TRBV30
cdr3_length: 14
d_call: TRBD2
j_call: TRBJ2-1

cdr3_aa: CAWSVRGLYGYTF
cdr3_nt: TGTGCCTGGAGTGTAAGGGGGCTCTATGGCTACACCTTC
clone_size: NA
v_call: TRBV30
cdr3_length: 13
d_call: TRBD1
j_call: TRBJ1-2

cdr3_aa: CASNWGGDGYTF
cdr3_nt: TGTGCCAGCAACTGGGGGGGAGACGGCTACACCTTC
clone_size: NA
v_call: TRBV28
cdr3_length: 12
d_call: NA
j_call: TRBJ1-2

cdr3_aa: CASSYQSGQPYEQYF
cdr3_nt: TGTGCCAGCAGTTACCAATCGGGACAGCCCTACGAGCAGTACTTC
clone_size: few
v_call: TRBV6-5
cdr3_length: 15
d_call: TRBD1
j_call: TRBJ2-7

cdr3_aa: CASSRQNQETQYF
cdr3_nt: TGTGCCAGCAGCCGACAGAACCAAGAGACCCAGTACTTC
clone_size: NA
v_call: TRBV7-2
cdr3_length: 13
d_call: NA
j_call: TRBJ2-5

cdr3_aa: CASRGGSPPSYNEQFF
cdr3_nt: TGCGCCAGCAGAGGCGGCAGCCCCCCCTCCTACAATGAGCAGTTCTTC
clone_size: NA
v_call: TRBV5-1
cdr3_length: 16
d_call: NA
j_call: TRBJ2-1

cdr3_aa: CAISESGHPTDTQYF
cdr3_nt: TGTGCCATCAGTGAGAGTGGACACCCCACAGATACGCAGTATTTT
clone_size: NA
v_call: TRBV10-3
cdr3_length: 15
d_call: NA
j_call: TRBJ2-3

cdr3_aa: CASSVTGEIYEQYF
cdr3_nt: TGTGCCAGCAGCGTTACAGGGGAGATATACGAGCAGTACTTC
clone_size: NA
v_call: TRBV5-8
cdr3_length: 14
d_call: TRBD1
j_call: TRBJ2-7